Listed below are T cell receptor beta chains from one sample, sequenced in a study of T cell repertoires in cytomegalovirus infection. One entry per CDR3 protein results from TCRdb running MiXCR on the reads. The table shows hundreds of thousands of distinct CDR3 sequences, with 30% to 35% occurring only once. Their antigens are not known. Sequencing used cultured PBMCs, obtained from culture after CMV antigen stimulation. The receptors shown here come from a human donor in good health (CMV status not recorded). Some clones in this sample may be carry-over from other donors' samples. Each CDR3 is given with its conserved first and last residue. Each record gives: clone size, V gene, D gene, J gene, CDR3 DNA, CDR3 protein. A D gene is named only where the DNA matches it firmly. Some rows have no size entry. The others give once, few or many, or a class for an expanded clone.

clone_size: NA
v_call: TRBV10-3
d_call: NA
j_call: TRBJ1-1
cdr3_nt: TGTGCCATCAGTGTTCGCGGCAGGGATCGGACTGAAGCTTTCTTT
cdr3_aa: CAISVRGRDRTEAFF

clone_size: many
v_call: TRBV11-3
d_call: NA
j_call: TRBJ2-1
cdr3_nt: TGTGCCAGCAGCACGGGATTAGACAGTGAGCAGTTCTTC
cdr3_aa: CASSTGLDSEQFF

clone_size: few
v_call: TRBV19
d_call: NA
j_call: TRBJ2-7
cdr3_nt: TGTGCCAGTAGTAAGGGGTGGATCTACGAGCAGTACTTC
cdr3_aa: CASSKGWIYEQYF

clone_size: NA
v_call: TRBV7-2
d_call: TRBD2
j_call: TRBJ2-3
cdr3_nt: TGTGCCAGCAGCATGGGACTAGCGGGACTAGGAGATACGCAGGATTTC
cdr3_aa: CASSMGLAGLGDTQDF

clone_size: NA
v_call: TRBV5-4
d_call: NA
j_call: TRBJ2-7
cdr3_nt: TGTGCCAGCAGCGGCGGGGACGAGCAGTACTTC
cdr3_aa: CASSGGDEQYF

clone_size: few
v_call: TRBV6-2/TRBV6-3
d_call: TRBD1
j_call: TRBJ2-7
cdr3_nt: TGTGCCAGCAGCTCAGGACAGGGCCTCTCCTACGAGCAGTACTTC
cdr3_aa: CASSSGQGLSYEQYF

clone_size: NA
v_call: TRBV7-2
d_call: TRBD2
j_call: TRBJ2-1
cdr3_nt: TGTGCCAGCAGCCCGGGACTAGCGGGAACCTTTAGGACCTCGTACAATGAGCAGTTCTTC
cdr3_aa: CASSPGLAGTFRTSYNEQFF

clone_size: few
v_call: TRBV6-2/TRBV6-3
d_call: NA
j_call: TRBJ2-1
cdr3_nt: TGTGCCAGCAACGTGGGGGGGGGGCTCAATGAGCAGTTCTTC
cdr3_aa: CASNVGGGLNEQFF

clone_size: many
v_call: TRBV7-2
d_call: NA
j_call: TRBJ1-2
cdr3_nt: TGTGCCACTCAATCGCTCACAGGGAGGGGCTACACCTTC
cdr3_aa: CATQSLTGRGYTF

clone_size: NA
v_call: TRBV29-1
d_call: NA
j_call: TRBJ2-5
cdr3_nt: TGCAGCGTTGTGAAGATGGAGACCCAGTACTTC
cdr3_aa: CSVVKMETQYF

clone_size: many
v_call: TRBV7-2
d_call: TRBD2
j_call: TRBJ2-1
cdr3_nt: TGTGCCAGCAGCTTTCAAGCGGGATTAACTAAGGCTGAGCAGTTCTTC
cdr3_aa: CASSFQAGLTKAEQFF

clone_size: NA
v_call: TRBV28
d_call: TRBD2
j_call: TRBJ2-7
cdr3_nt: TGTGCCAGCGGAGTTAGGGTACTAGCGGGAGGGCCAAGTTGGTACGAGCAGTACTTC
cdr3_aa: CASGVRVLAGGPSWYEQYF

clone_size: NA
v_call: TRBV2
d_call: NA
j_call: TRBJ1-3
cdr3_nt: TGTGCCAGCAGTGCGCGCAGGGATGGAAACACCATATATTTT
cdr3_aa: CASSARRDGNTIYF

clone_size: NA
v_call: TRBV12-3/TRBV12-4
d_call: TRBD2
j_call: TRBJ2-2
cdr3_nt: TGTGCCAGCACCCCACTAGCGGGCGGCACCGGGGAGCTGTTTTTT
cdr3_aa: CASTPLAGGTGELFF

clone_size: many
v_call: TRBV7-6
d_call: NA
j_call: TRBJ2-1
cdr3_nt: TGTGCCAGCAGCTTAGGTGTGGGAATCCCCTACAATGAGCAGTTCTTC
cdr3_aa: CASSLGVGIPYNEQFF

clone_size: NA
v_call: TRBV6-2/TRBV6-3
d_call: TRBD1
j_call: TRBJ2-1
cdr3_nt: TGTGCCAGCAGTTACGAACAGGGGCGAACCTACAATGAGCAGTTCTTC
cdr3_aa: CASSYEQGRTYNEQFF

clone_size: few
v_call: TRBV7-9
d_call: NA
j_call: TRBJ2-4
cdr3_nt: TGTGCCAGCAGCCCCGGGGGTTGGAAAAACATTCAGTACTTC
cdr3_aa: CASSPGGWKNIQYF

clone_size: NA
v_call: TRBV29-1
d_call: TRBD1
j_call: TRBJ1-2
cdr3_nt: TGCAGCGTTCTCGTTCAGGGGGCCGTCGATGGCTACACCTTC
cdr3_aa: CSVLVQGAVDGYTF

clone_size: few
v_call: TRBV3-1
d_call: NA
j_call: TRBJ2-5
cdr3_nt: TGTGCCAGCAGCCCTGACACTGGACGGGTCCAAGAGACCCAGTACTTC
cdr3_aa: CASSPDTGRVQETQYF

clone_size: few
v_call: TRBV11-2
d_call: TRBD2
j_call: TRBJ2-3
cdr3_nt: TGTGCCAGCAGCTTAGCACCTAGCTTAGCGGGAACAGATACGCAGTATTTT
cdr3_aa: CASSLAPSLAGTDTQYF

clone_size: few
v_call: TRBV7-2
d_call: NA
j_call: TRBJ2-7
cdr3_nt: TGTGCCAGCAGCCCCAGGATTTGGGACGAGCAGTACTTC
cdr3_aa: CASSPRIWDEQYF

clone_size: NA
v_call: TRBV4-1
d_call: NA
j_call: TRBJ1-5
cdr3_nt: TGCGCCAGCAGCCAAGGACAGGTGTCTCAGCCCCAGCATTTT
cdr3_aa: CASSQGQVSQPQHF

clone_size: few
v_call: TRBV28
d_call: TRBD2
j_call: TRBJ2-1
cdr3_nt: TGTGCCAGCAGTTTAGGGGGGGGAGGGCCCAATGAGCAGTTCTTC
cdr3_aa: CASSLGGGGPNEQFF

clone_size: few
v_call: TRBV4-1
d_call: NA
j_call: TRBJ1-6
cdr3_nt: TGCGCCAGCAGCCAAGATCAGGGCAGCGTTTCACCCCTCCACTTT
cdr3_aa: CASSQDQGSVSPLHF

clone_size: few
v_call: TRBV6-5
d_call: TRBD2
j_call: TRBJ2-3
cdr3_nt: TGTGCCAGCAGTTACCTAGCGGGAGGGGGTACGCAGTATTTT
cdr3_aa: CASSYLAGGGTQYF

clone_size: NA
v_call: TRBV27
d_call: NA
j_call: TRBJ2-3
cdr3_nt: TGTGCCAGCAGTTTATTCGATACGCAGTATTTT
cdr3_aa: CASSLFDTQYF

clone_size: few
v_call: TRBV15
d_call: NA
j_call: TRBJ1-2
cdr3_nt: TGTGCCACCAGCAGACCCGGTATTGAGGGCTATGGCTACACCTTC
cdr3_aa: CATSRPGIEGYGYTF

clone_size: many
v_call: TRBV11-2
d_call: NA
j_call: TRBJ2-1
cdr3_nt: TGTGCCAGCAGCCCCGCCCGGTTCGGTGAGCAGTTCTTC
cdr3_aa: CASSPARFGEQFF

clone_size: NA
v_call: TRBV4-1
d_call: NA
j_call: TRBJ2-1
cdr3_nt: TGCGCCAGCAGCCAAGATGGAACGGACCTCTCCTACAATGAGCAGTTCTTC
cdr3_aa: CASSQDGTDLSYNEQFF

clone_size: few
v_call: TRBV9
d_call: NA
j_call: TRBJ1-5
cdr3_nt: TGTGCCAGCAGTGCCGGGGGTGGGGATCAGCCCCAGCATTTT
cdr3_aa: CASSAGGGDQPQHF

clone_size: NA
v_call: TRBV7-2
d_call: TRBD1
j_call: TRBJ2-1
cdr3_nt: TGTGCCAGCAGCCCGGGACAGGGGAAGGCTACATGGGTCAATGAGCAGTTCTTC
cdr3_aa: CASSPGQGKATWVNEQFF

clone_size: few
v_call: TRBV4-3
d_call: NA
j_call: TRBJ1-6
cdr3_nt: TGCGCCAGCAGCCAGTCATCCGGGTACAGGCGTAATTCACCCCTCCACTTT
cdr3_aa: CASSQSSGYRRNSPLHF

clone_size: NA
v_call: TRBV12-3/TRBV12-4
d_call: TRBD2
j_call: TRBJ2-2
cdr3_nt: TGTGCCAGCAGTCCGCTGCGGGAGGGTATCGGGGAGCTGTTTTTT
cdr3_aa: CASSPLREGIGELFF

clone_size: few
v_call: TRBV7-2
d_call: TRBD1
j_call: TRBJ1-2
cdr3_nt: TGTGCCAGCAGCCTCCCGACAGGGGGAATTGGCTACACCTTC
cdr3_aa: CASSLPTGGIGYTF

clone_size: few
v_call: TRBV6-8
d_call: NA
j_call: TRBJ2-5
cdr3_nt: TGTGCCAGCAGTTCATGGGGGAAGGTTGAGACCCAGTACTTC
cdr3_aa: CASSSWGKVETQYF

clone_size: few
v_call: TRBV7-2
d_call: NA
j_call: TRBJ2-3
cdr3_nt: TGTGCCACCAACTTTAAAGATACGCAGTATTTT
cdr3_aa: CATNFKDTQYF

clone_size: few
v_call: TRBV11-2
d_call: NA
j_call: TRBJ2-5
cdr3_nt: TGTGCCAGCAGCTTAGAGGGGCGGTCGGAGACCCAGTACTTC
cdr3_aa: CASSLEGRSETQYF

clone_size: NA
v_call: TRBV7-8
d_call: TRBD2
j_call: TRBJ2-1
cdr3_nt: TGTGCCAGCAGCCTGTGGACTAGCGGGAGCCCCTACAATGAGCAGTTCTTC
cdr3_aa: CASSLWTSGSPYNEQFF

clone_size: once
v_call: TRBV29-1
d_call: TRBD2
j_call: TRBJ2-1
cdr3_nt: TGCAGCGTTGGAGCTAGCGGGATAGGATACAATGAGCAGTTCTTC
cdr3_aa: CSVGASGIGYNEQFF

clone_size: few
v_call: TRBV28
d_call: NA
j_call: TRBJ2-2
cdr3_nt: TGTGCCAGCAGTCCCGCCGCTGGGTTGAGGAGAGAAAACGGGGAGCTGTTTTTT
cdr3_aa: CASSPAAGLRRENGELFF

clone_size: NA
v_call: TRBV23-1
d_call: TRBD1
j_call: TRBJ2-6
cdr3_nt: TGCGCCAGCGGGGACAGGGGGGTTGGGGCCAACGTCCTGACTTTC
cdr3_aa: CASGDRGVGANVLTF

clone_size: few
v_call: TRBV4-3
d_call: NA
j_call: TRBJ2-4
cdr3_nt: TGCGCCAGCAGCCAATCCTCGGAGCTAGCCAAAAACATTCAGTACTTC
cdr3_aa: CASSQSSELAKNIQYF

clone_size: many
v_call: TRBV7-2
d_call: TRBD1
j_call: TRBJ2-7
cdr3_nt: TGTGCCAGCAGCTGGGACAGAGGTGGCTACGAGCAGTACTTC
cdr3_aa: CASSWDRGGYEQYF